Listed below are T cell receptor beta chains from one sample, sequenced in a study of control samples from healthy donors and cancer patients. Method: immunoSEQ multiplex PCR; TCRdb's copy keeps in-frame clones and lacks some. Among about 80,000 clones listed, approximately 91% were seen once. The sequencing input was blood. Source of these receptors: an older woman in good health. Both conserved end residues are trimmed from each CDR3. Clone size is shown for a subset of rows, as once, few, many or a class of expanded clone.

CDR3aa	abundance	v_gene	j_gene
SVLELLETQY	once	TRBV29-1	TRBJ2-5
ASSPGRDRVEQY	-	TRBV18	TRBJ2-7
ASSLFQGSYGYT	-	TRBV28	TRBJ1-2
ASSVGRLNTEAF	-	TRBV9	TRBJ1-1
ASSFKGQGARRGYNEQF	-	TRBV27	TRBJ2-1
ASSLTGTVSYEQY	-	TRBV7-9	TRBJ2-7
ASSPGQGFYT	once	TRBV6-5	TRBJ1-2
ASSYAGGNPYNEQF	-	TRBV6-5	TRBJ2-1
ASSAGLYLADTQY	few	TRBV9	TRBJ2-3
ASSVGRGLVGTEAF	-	TRBV6-1	TRBJ1-1
ASSLGTGAPNEKLF	once	TRBV28	TRBJ1-4
ASSQGWATMNTEAF	-	TRBV3-1/TRBV3-2	TRBJ1-1
ASSLVGSSYEQY	-	TRBV5-1	TRBJ2-7
AITASVNTEAF	-	TRBV10-3	TRBJ1-1
ASSRVTFSYEQY	-	TRBV28	TRBJ2-7
AWSGSGRNYGYT	once	TRBV30	TRBJ1-2
ASSEWEGDAYDYGYT	-	TRBV2	TRBJ1-2
ATSDGLQGNEAF	many	TRBV24-1	TRBJ1-1
ATFGGHYGYT	-	TRBV12-3/TRBV12-4	TRBJ1-2
SAPRAGIADTQY	-	TRBV29-1	TRBJ2-3
ASSEGFFGGYT	-	TRBV2	TRBJ1-2
ANTQGFGNTIY	once	TRBV10-3	TRBJ1-3
ASSEPGNEKLF	once	TRBV6-1	TRBJ1-4
ASSPVGVAGVPDTQY	-	TRBV6-2/TRBV6-3	TRBJ2-3
ASSLWRAGELF	-	TRBV28	TRBJ2-2
ASSSGDSPVVTQY	-	TRBV5-8	TRBJ2-3
ASSRWGTGTEAF	-	TRBV6-2/TRBV6-3	TRBJ1-1
ASSLTSGRYEQY	-	TRBV5-1	TRBJ2-7
ASSLGRGYGYT	-	TRBV28	TRBJ1-2
ASSKSIATWHHQPQH	-	TRBV21-1	TRBJ1-5
ASSENPGLYEQY	-	TRBV6-1	TRBJ2-7
ASRLAQQGIYGYT	-	TRBV5-6	TRBJ1-2
ASSSSFDQPQH	-	TRBV7-9	TRBJ1-5